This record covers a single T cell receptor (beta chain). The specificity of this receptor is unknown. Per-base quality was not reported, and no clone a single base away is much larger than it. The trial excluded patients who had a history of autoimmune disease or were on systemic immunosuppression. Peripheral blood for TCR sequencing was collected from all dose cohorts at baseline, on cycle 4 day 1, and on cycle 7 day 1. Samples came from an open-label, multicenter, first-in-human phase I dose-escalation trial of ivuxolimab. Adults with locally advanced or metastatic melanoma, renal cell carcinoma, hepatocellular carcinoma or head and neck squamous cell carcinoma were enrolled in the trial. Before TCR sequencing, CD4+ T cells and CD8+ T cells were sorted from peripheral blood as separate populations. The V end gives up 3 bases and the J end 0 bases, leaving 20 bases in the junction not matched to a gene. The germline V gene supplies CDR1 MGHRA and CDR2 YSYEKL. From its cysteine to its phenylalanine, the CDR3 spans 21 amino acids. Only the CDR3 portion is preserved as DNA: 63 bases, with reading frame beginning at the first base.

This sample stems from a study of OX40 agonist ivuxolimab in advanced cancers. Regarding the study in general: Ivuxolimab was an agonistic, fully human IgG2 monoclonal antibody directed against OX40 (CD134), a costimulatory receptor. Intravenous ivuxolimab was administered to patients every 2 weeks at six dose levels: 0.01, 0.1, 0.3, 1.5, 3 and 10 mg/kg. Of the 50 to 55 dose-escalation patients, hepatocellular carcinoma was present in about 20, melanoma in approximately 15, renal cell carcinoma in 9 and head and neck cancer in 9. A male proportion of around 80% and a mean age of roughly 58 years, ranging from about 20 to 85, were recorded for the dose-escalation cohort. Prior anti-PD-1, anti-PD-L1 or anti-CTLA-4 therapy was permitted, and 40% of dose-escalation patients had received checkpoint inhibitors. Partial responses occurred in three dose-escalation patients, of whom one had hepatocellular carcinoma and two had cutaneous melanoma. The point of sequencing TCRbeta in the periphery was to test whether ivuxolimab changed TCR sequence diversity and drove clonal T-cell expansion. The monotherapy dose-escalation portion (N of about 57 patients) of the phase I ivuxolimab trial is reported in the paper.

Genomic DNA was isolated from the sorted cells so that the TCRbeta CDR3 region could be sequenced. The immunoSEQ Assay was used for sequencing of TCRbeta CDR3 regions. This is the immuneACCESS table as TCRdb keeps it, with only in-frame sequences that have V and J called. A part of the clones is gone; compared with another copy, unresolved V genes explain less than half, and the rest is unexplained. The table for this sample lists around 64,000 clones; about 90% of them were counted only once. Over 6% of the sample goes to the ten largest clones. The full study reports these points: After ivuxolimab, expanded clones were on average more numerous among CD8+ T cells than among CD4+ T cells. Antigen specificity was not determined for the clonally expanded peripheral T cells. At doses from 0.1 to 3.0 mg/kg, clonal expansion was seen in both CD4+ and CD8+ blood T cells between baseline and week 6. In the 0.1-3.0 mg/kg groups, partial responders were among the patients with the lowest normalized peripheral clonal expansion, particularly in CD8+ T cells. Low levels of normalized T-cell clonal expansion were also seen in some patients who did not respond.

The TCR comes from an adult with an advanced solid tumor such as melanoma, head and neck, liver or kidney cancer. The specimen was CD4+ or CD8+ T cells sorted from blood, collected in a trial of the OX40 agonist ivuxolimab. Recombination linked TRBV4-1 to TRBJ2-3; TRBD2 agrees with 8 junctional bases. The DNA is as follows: TGCGCCAGCAGCCACCCTCCCGGTGGCACTAGCGGTGCACAAAGCACAGATACGCAGTATTTT. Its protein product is CASSHPPGGTSGAQSTDTQYF.